This is a list of T cell receptor beta chains from one sample in a study of blood T cell repertoires in COVID-19. TCRdb keeps only in-frame clones here, not all; method: immunoSEQ multiplex PCR. This table holds hundreds of thousands of clones, over 70% found once. The sequencing sample was made of peripheral blood. Receptors originate from a woman aged 80 or over with acute or convalescent COVID-19. Both conserved end residues are part of each CDR3. The order of the fields is clone size, D gene, J gene, V gene, CDR3 protein, CDR3 DNA. The D gene is left open where the match is weak. Clone size is stated in some rows and not others, as once, few, many or a class when expanded.

. TRBD1 TRBJ2-1 TRBV12-5 CASGLARGLYNEQFF TGTGCTAGTGGATTGGCAAGGGGGCTCTACAATGAGCAGTTCTTC
. . TRBJ1-5 TRBV27 CASSHRGDNQPQHF TGTGCCAGCAGCCACCGGGGGGACAATCAGCCCCAGCATTTT
. . TRBJ1-3 TRBV20-1 CSASVTAGNTIYF TGCAGTGCTAGTGTGACAGCAGGAAACACCATATATTTT
. TRBD1 TRBJ2-7 TRBV6-5 CASIRPGQTYEQYF TGTGCCAGCATCCGACCGGGACAGACCTACGAGCAGTACTTC
. . TRBJ1-2 TRBV7-9 CASSLGGGGYGYTF TGTGCCAGCAGCTTAGGAGGTGGCGGCTATGGCTACACCTTC
. TRBD1 TRBJ2-1 TRBV5-1 CASSPGTGAYNEQFF TGCGCCAGCAGCCCCGGGACAGGGGCCTACAATGAGCAGTTCTTC
few TRBD1 TRBJ1-1 TRBV2 CASSRSTGWIMNTEAFF TGTGCCAGCAGCCGTTCGACAGGGTGGATAATGAACACTGAAGCTTTCTTT
. TRBD2 TRBJ2-3 TRBV5-1 CASSQGLAGGTSTDTQYF TGCGCCAGCAGCCAGGGACTAGCGGGAGGAACTAGCACAGATACGCAGTATTTT
. TRBD2 TRBJ2-7 TRBV18 CASSPSSGSSYEQYF TGTGCCAGCTCACCTTCTAGCGGATCCTCCTACGAGCAGTACTTC
. . TRBJ2-1 TRBV19 CASSIAEYNEQFF TGTGCCAGTAGTATAGCAGAATACAATGAGCAGTTCTTC
. TRBD2 TRBJ2-2 TRBV9 CASSVVPGGPVGELFF TGTGCCAGCAGCGTAGTCCCGGGGGGGCCGGTCGGGGAGCTGTTTTTT
. TRBD1 TRBJ1-1 TRBV18 CASSTGTGPNTEAFF TGTGCCAGCTCAACCGGGACAGGGCCGAACACTGAAGCTTTCTTT
. . TRBJ1-1 TRBV3-1/TRBV3-2 CASTPGRGNTEAFF TGTGCCAGCACCCCCGGTAGGGGGAACACTGAAGCTTTCTTT
many TRBD2 TRBJ2-1 TRBV19 CASSPRGGSYNEQFF TGTGCCAGTAGTCCCCGGGGGGGATCCTACAATGAGCAGTTCTTC
. . TRBJ1-5 TRBV7-2 CASSFSGSEPQHF TGTGCCAGCAGCTTTTCGGGGTCGGAGCCCCAGCATTTT
. TRBD1 TRBJ1-2 TRBV10-3 CAISESGGADYGYTF TGTGCCATCAGTGAGTCAGGGGGCGCGGACTATGGCTACACCTTC
. TRBD1 TRBJ2-2 TRBV18 CASSPDRDGELFF TGTGCCAGCTCACCCGACAGGGACGGGGAGCTGTTTTTT
. . TRBJ1-3 TRBV12-3/TRBV12-4 CASRSVSGNTIYF TGTGCCAGCAGGTCGGTCTCTGGAAACACCATATATTTT
many . TRBJ1-3 TRBV12-3/TRBV12-4 CASSLAIVNTIYF TGTGCCAGCAGTCTCGCGATTGTAAACACCATATATTTT
. TRBD2 TRBJ2-5 TRBV9 CASSVDSGRVQGSEETQYF TGTGCCAGCAGCGTAGACAGCGGGAGGGTCCAGGGGAGCGAAGAGACCCAGTACTTC
. . TRBJ2-1 TRBV15 CATSRVAGSYNEQFF TGTGCCACCAGCAGAGTGGCTGGCTCCTACAATGAGCAGTTCTTC
. . TRBJ1-1 TRBV12-3/TRBV12-4 CASSFGGSTEAFF TGTGCCAGCAGTTTTGGGGGGAGCACTGAAGCTTTCTTT
. . TRBJ2-1 TRBV21-1 CASSHRTSGRRSYNEQFF TGTGCCAGCAGCCACAGGACTAGCGGGAGGAGGTCCTACAATGAGCAGTTCTTC
once . TRBJ2-6 TRBV19 CASSIVGGSGANVLTF TGTGCCAGTAGTATAGTTGGAGGCTCTGGGGCCAACGTCCTGACTTTC
. . TRBJ1-2 TRBV12-3/TRBV12-4 CASSLQAVGYTF TGTGCCAGCAGCCTACAGGCGGTGGGCTACACCTTC
. TRBD1 TRBJ1-1 TRBV11-3 CASSRTGFTEAFF TGTGCCAGCAGCCGGACAGGGTTCACTGAAGCTTTCTTT
few TRBD1 TRBJ1-6 TRBV2 CASTAEGALRNSPLHF TGTGCCAGCACCGCGGAGGGGGCGTTGAGGAATTCACCCCTCCACTTT
few . TRBJ1-2 TRBV11-1 CASSLAGTYGYTF TGTGCCAGCAGCTTAGCTGGCACCTATGGCTACACCTTC
. . TRBJ2-7 TRBV3-1/TRBV3-2 CASSQGAGSSYEQYF TGTGCCAGCAGCCAGGGAGCGGGCTCGTCCTACGAGCAGTACTTC
few TRBD1 TRBJ2-7 TRBV27 CASSPRTGPYEQYF TGTGCCAGCAGCCCCCGGACAGGACCCTACGAGCAGTACTTC
once TRBD2 TRBJ2-3 TRBV5-1 CASRLSGTRTDTQYF TGCGCCAGCAGACTTAGCGGGACCCGCACAGATACGCAGTATTTT
. TRBD2 TRBJ2-1 TRBV6-5 CASRRLAGRHNEQFF TGTGCCAGCAGGCGACTAGCGGGACGACACAATGAGCAGTTCTTC
. TRBD1 TRBJ1-3 TRBV6-5 CASSYQNRGGGNTIYF TGTGCCAGCAGTTACCAGAACAGGGGCGGGGGAAACACCATATATTTT
. TRBD2 TRBJ2-3 TRBV11-2 CASSRGLAGVIDTQYF TGTGCCAGCAGCCGGGGACTAGCGGGAGTAATAGATACGCAGTATTTT
. . TRBJ1-2 TRBV18 CASSPTVNYGYTF TGTGCCAGCTCACCGACAGTCAACTATGGCTACACCTTC